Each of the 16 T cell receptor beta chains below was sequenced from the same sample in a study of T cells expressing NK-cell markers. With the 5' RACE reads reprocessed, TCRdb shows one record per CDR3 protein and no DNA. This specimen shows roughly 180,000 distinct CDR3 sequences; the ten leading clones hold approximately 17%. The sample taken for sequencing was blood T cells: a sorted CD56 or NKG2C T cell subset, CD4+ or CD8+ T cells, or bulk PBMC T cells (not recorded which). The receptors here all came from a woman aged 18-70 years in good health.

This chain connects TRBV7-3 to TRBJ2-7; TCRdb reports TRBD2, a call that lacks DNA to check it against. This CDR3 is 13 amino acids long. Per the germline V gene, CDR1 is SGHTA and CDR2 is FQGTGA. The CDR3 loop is CASSAGRSYEQYF.

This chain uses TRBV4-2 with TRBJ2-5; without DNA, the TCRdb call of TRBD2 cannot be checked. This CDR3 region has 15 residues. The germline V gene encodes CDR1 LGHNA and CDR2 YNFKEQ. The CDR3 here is CASSQGEGGPETQYF.

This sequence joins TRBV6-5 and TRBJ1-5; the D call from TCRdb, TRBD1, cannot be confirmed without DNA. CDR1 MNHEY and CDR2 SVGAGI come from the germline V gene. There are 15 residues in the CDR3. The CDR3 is CASSSGTGGFQPQHF.

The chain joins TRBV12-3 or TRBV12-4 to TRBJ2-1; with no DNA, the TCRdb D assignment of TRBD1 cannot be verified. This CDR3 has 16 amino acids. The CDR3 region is CASSFLSGGGGGEQFF.

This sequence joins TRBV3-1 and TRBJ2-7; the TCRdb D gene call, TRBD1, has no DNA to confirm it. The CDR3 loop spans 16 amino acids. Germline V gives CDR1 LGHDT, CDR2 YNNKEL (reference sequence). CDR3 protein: CASSQVPRDQRYEQYF.

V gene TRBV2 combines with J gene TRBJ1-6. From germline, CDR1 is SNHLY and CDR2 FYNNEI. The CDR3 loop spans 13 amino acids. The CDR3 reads CASVTESASPLHF.

CDR3 residues: CASSQASDQPQHF. The chain has TRBV14 and TRBJ1-5. The CDR3 covers 13 residues. Germline CDR1 SGHDN, CDR2 FVKESK.

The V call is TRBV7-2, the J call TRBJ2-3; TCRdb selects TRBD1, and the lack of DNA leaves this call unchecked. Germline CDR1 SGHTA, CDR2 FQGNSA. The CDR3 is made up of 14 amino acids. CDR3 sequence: CASKAGQARDTQYF.

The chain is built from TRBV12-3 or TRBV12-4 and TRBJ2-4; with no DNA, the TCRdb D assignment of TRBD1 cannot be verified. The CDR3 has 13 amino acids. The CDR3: CASREGAPNIQYF.

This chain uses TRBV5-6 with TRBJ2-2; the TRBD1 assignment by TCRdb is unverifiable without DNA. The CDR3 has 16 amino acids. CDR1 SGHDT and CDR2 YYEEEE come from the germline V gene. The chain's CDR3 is CASSSRTVANTGELFF.

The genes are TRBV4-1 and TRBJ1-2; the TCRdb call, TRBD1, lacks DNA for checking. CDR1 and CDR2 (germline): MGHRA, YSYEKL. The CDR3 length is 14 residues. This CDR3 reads CASSQGTTIYGYTF.

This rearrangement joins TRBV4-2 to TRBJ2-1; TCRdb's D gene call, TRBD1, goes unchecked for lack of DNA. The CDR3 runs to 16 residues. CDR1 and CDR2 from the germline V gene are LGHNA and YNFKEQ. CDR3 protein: CASSQGARQGLNEQFF.

The CDR3 spells CASSQDDERESYEQYF. This rearrangement joins TRBV4-1 to TRBJ2-7; as DNA is missing, the TRBD2 call by TCRdb cannot be tested. The CDR3 is 16 amino acids. Germline-derived CDR1 and CDR2 are MGHRA and YSYEKL.

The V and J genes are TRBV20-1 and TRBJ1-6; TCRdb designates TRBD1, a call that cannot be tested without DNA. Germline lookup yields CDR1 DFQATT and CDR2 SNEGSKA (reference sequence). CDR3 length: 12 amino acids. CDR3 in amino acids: CSARQGNSPLHF.

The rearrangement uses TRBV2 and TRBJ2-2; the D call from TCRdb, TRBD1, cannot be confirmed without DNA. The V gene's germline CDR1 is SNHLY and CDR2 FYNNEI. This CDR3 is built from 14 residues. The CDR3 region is CAGAGGPNTGELFF.

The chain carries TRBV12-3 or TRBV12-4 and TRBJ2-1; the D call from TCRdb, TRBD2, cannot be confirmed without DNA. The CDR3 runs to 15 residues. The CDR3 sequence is CASSTGTLRSSEQFF.